The 20 T cell receptor beta chains below all came from one sample that was sequenced in a study of identical twins. TCRdb analysed the 5' RACE reads with MiXCR anew, one entry per CDR3 protein. The sample lists more than 1.5 million distinct CDR3 sequences, roughly 35% occurring once. The sequenced sample was cord blood. The receptor set was obtained from a newborn girl in good health.

This rearrangement joins TRBV27 to TRBJ2-7, with TRBD1 matching 9 bases. CDR3 size: 15 residues. With 5 bases clipped from V and 1 base from J, the junction kept 6 bases outside the gene matches. From germline, CDR1 is MNHEY and CDR2 SMNVEV (reference sequence). The CDR3 region is CASSPRTGVSYEQYV. DNA for the CDR3: TGTGCCAGCAGTCCCCGGACAGGGGTGTCCTACGAGCAGTACGTC.

This clonotype came up once. The chain joins TRBV14 to TRBJ2-2; the D gene is possibly TRBD2 (6 bases). Trimming stripped 5 bases from V and 5 bases from J, with 21 bases between. This CDR3 spans 17 amino acids. From germline, CDR1 is SGHDN and CDR2 FVKESK. DNA for the CDR3: TGTGCCAGCAGCGGAAAGCTAGCGCCCCTGGGGACCGGGGAGCTGTTTTTT. It encodes CASSGKLAPLGTGELFF. Together with reference TRBV14 and TRBJ2-2, the CDR3 gives the full variable domain: EAGVTQFPSHSVIEKGQTVTLRCDPISGHDNLYWYRRVMGKEIKFLLHFVKESKQDESGMPNNRFLAERTGGTYSTLKVQPAELEDSGVYFCASSGKLAPLGTGELFFGEGSRLTVL.

This chain joins TRBV28 and TRBJ2-4, with 10 positions matching TRBD1. The CDR3 length is 15 residues. The V segment lost 6 bases and the J segment 3 bases; nucleotides outside the gene matches: 5. Germline V lookup: CDR1 MDHEN, CDR2 SYDVKM. CDR3 amino acids: CASSGQGGSKNIQYF. For the CDR3, the DNA is TGTGCCAGCAGCGGACAGGGGGGGAGCAAAAACATTCAGTACTTC. The full variable domain, rest sourced from reference TRBV28 and TRBJ2-4, is DVKVTQSSRYLVKRTGEKVFLECVQDMDHENMFWYRQDPGLGLRLIYFSYDVKMKEKGDIPEGYSVSREKKERFSLILESASTNQTSMYLCASSGQGGSKNIQYFGAGTRLSVL.

This chain uses TRBV6-5 with TRBJ2-1, with TRBD1 as a possible D gene (6 bases). Germline-derived CDR1 and CDR2 are MNHEY and SVGAGI. The CDR3 loop spans 12 amino acids. The ends were cut back, 10 bases at V and 10 bases at J, with 17 bases in the middle. The CDR3 reads CATSDRIHEQFF. The CDR3 DNA is TGTGCCACCTCAGACAGGATCCACGAGCAGTTCTTC.

This chain connects TRBV14 to TRBJ2-5; 7 positions match TRBD1. The CDR3 loop spans 15 amino acids. Germline V gives CDR1 SGHDN, CDR2 FVKESK. Unmatched junction bases numbered 13, after V lost 1 base and J lost 11 bases. The CDR3 bases are TGTGCCAGCAGCCAAGCCCGGACAGGTTCTGGAGAGCAGTACTTC. Translated: CASSQARTGSGEQYF.

Only a few counts were recorded for this clonotype. The chain recombines TRBV20-1 with TRBJ2-3; no reliable D call. The length of the CDR3 is 14 residues. V was clipped by 4 bases and J by 2 bases, with 13 bases between them. CDR1 is DFQATT and CDR2 is SNEGSKA in the germline V gene (reference sequence). CDR3 region: CSAIRPGLTDTQYF. The CDR3, as DNA: TGCAGTGCTATTAGGCCGGGCCTCACAGATACGCAGTATTTT.

V usage is TRBV9 and J usage is TRBJ2-2; D gene unclear. The length of the CDR3 is 14 residues. V was clipped by 0 bases and J by 7 bases, with 10 bases between them. Germline CDR1 SGDLS, CDR2 YYNGEE. The CDR3 here is CASSVANVGGELFF. CDR3 DNA: TGTGCCAGCAGCGTAGCGAACGTGGGCGGGGAGCTGTTTTTT.

V gene TRBV28 combines with J gene TRBJ2-7; D not certain. Germline-derived CDR1 and CDR2 are MDHEN and SYDVKM. V was pared by 3 bases and J by 3 bases, with 12 bases between. The CDR3 has 14 residues. The CDR3 protein is CASSLPIDGYEQYF. In nucleotides, the CDR3 is TGTGCCAGCAGTTTGCCCATTGACGGCTACGAGCAGTACTTC.

This clonotype was recorded at least ten times. The rearrangement joins TRBV7-2 to TRBJ2-5; D not certain. The CDR3 has 12 residues. The germline CDR1 and CDR2 sequences are SGHTA and FQGNSA. V was clipped by 2 bases and J by 4 bases, with 5 bases between them. The CDR3 sequence is CASSLFRETQYF. As DNA, the CDR3 is TGTGCCAGCAGCTTATTCCGAGAGACCCAGTACTTC.

Concerning this clonotype: At one end, the junction sequence differs from germline, possibly due to a read error. V usage is TRBV9 and J usage is TRBJ2-3; D is ambiguous. CDR1 and CDR2 (germline): SGDLS, YYNGEE. The CDR3 loop spans 17 amino acids. For the CDR3, the DNA is TGTGCCAGCAGCTCCCTCGACGGCCCTAGGGTCACAGATACGCGGTATTTT. Its translation: CASSSLDGPRVTDTRYF.

As to this clonotype: This clone may be a read error of a much larger clone one base away. This chain uses TRBV10-3 with TRBJ2-4; 12 nucleotides line up with TRBD2. Looked up from germline, CDR1 is ENHRY and CDR2 is SYGVKD. CDR3 length: 16 residues. V dropped 2 bases and J dropped 8; count of bases not matched to a gene: 7. This CDR3 reads CAISEEELAGGDIQYF. In DNA form, the CDR3 reads TGTGCCATCAGTGAGGAGGAGCTAGCGGGAGGGGACATTCAGTACTTC.

This clonotype was seen a handful of times. The chain combines TRBV20-1 with TRBJ2-3, with 7 positions matching TRBD1. CDR3 length: 15 amino acids. V was clipped by 4 bases and J by 2 bases; unmatched bases: 9. Germline V CDR1 and CDR2: DFQATT, SNEGSKA (reference sequence). DNA of the CDR3: TGCAGTGCTAAGAGAGGGACAGTGCCCACAGATACGCAGTATTTT. Protein: CSAKRGTVPTDTQYF.

Points on this clonotype: A much bigger clone sits one base away, suggesting this may be a read error. The chain employs TRBV21-1 and TRBJ1-4; TRBD1, as called in the table, went unchecked against the DNA. TRBV21-1 is given as a pseudogene. CDR3 length: 15 amino acids. In nucleotides, the CDR3 is TGTGCCAGCAGCAAAGGGACAGCACCTAATGAAAAACTGTTTTTT. This codes for CASSKGTAPNEKLFF.

J is TRBJ2-1 and V is TRBV10-3, with 9 bases lining up with TRBD2. The germline CDR1 and CDR2 sequences are ENHRY and SYGVKD. V was clipped by 4 bases and J by 2 bases; unmatched bases: 3. The CDR3 covers 15 residues. The CDR3 is CAISASGAPYNEQFF. CDR3 nucleotide sequence: TGTGCCATCAGTGCTAGCGGGGCCCCCTACAATGAGCAGTTCTTC.

The chain recombines TRBV7-2 with TRBJ2-2; 8 positions agree with TRBD2. This CDR3 has 15 amino acids. Trimming removed 2 bases from V and 7 bases from J; junction bases left unmatched: 6. Germline V gene lookup returns CDR1 SGHTA and CDR2 FQGNSA. The CDR3 region is CASSLNGRALGELFF. DNA for the CDR3: TGTGCCAGCAGCTTAAACGGGAGGGCCCTCGGGGAGCTGTTTTTT.

J is TRBJ1-2 and V is TRBV4-2; D is unclear. This CDR3 has 13 amino acids. Trimming shortened V by 4 bases and J by 5 bases, and 11 bases separated the two germline ends. CDR1 and CDR2 (germline): LGHNA, YNFKEQ. The CDR3 DNA reads TGTGCCAGCAGCCGACTATCCCAATATGGCTACACCTTC. Its translation: CASSRLSQYGYTF.

The gene calls are TRBV7-9 and TRBJ1-1, with 11 nucleotides matching TRBD1. The CDR3 spans 19 residues. J lost 1 base, V lost 1 base, and 11 bases had no gene match. Germline CDR1 and CDR2: SEHNR and FQNEAQ (reference sequence). CDR3 residues: CASSLGRQGQGGANTEAFF. In DNA, the CDR3 is TGTGCCAGCAGCTTAGGCCGTCAGGGACAGGGGGGCGCGAACACTGAAGCTTTCTTT.

The chain recombines TRBV25-1 with TRBJ1-1; TRBD1 aligns across 8 bases. The CDR3 is 17 amino acids. Germline V gives CDR1 MGHDK, CDR2 SYGVNS. V lost 8 bases to trimming and J lost 1 base; unmatched junction nucleotides: 15. The CDR3 sequence: CASLNSGQGNRNTEAFF. CDR3 coding DNA: TGTGCCAGCCTTAACTCCGGACAGGGCAATCGGAACACTGAAGCTTTCTTT. The full variable domain, rest sourced from reference TRBV25-1 and TRBJ1-1, is EADIYQTPRYLVIGTGKKITLECSQTMGHDKMYWYQQDPGMELHLIHYSYGVNSTEKGDLSSESTVSRIRTEHFPLTLESARPSHTSQYLCASLNSGQGNRNTEAFFGQGTRLTVV.

V usage is TRBV11-2 and J usage is TRBJ2-3; D is unresolved. The germline CDR1 and CDR2 sequences are SGHAT and FQNNGV. V was clipped by 3 bases and J by 11 bases, with 9 bases between them. There are 11 residues in the CDR3. CDR3 residues: CASSFDWEQYF. CDR3 DNA sequence: TGTGCCAGCAGCTTCGACTGGGAGCAGTATTTT.

The chain recombines TRBV6-6 with TRBJ1-2; 12 bases agree with TRBD1. J lost 2 bases, V lost 3 bases, and 4 bases had no gene match. This CDR3 contains 16 residues. From germline, CDR1 is MNHNY and CDR2 SVGAGI (reference sequence). CDR3 nucleotides: TGTGCCAGCAGTTATGGCGGGACAGGGGGCAACTATGGCTACACCTTC. Its protein product is CASSYGGTGGNYGYTF.